Shown below are 26 T cell receptor beta chains from a single sample sequenced in a study of blood T cell repertoires in COVID-19. Profiling relied on immunoSEQ multiplex PCR, and the TCRdb table lists in-frame clones only, not all of them. The sample carries approximately 70,000 clones, around nine tenths recorded once. Sequenced sample: peripheral blood. The receptors come from an older woman with acute or convalescent COVID-19.

This clone was picked up a small number of times. This chain joins TRBV27 and TRBJ2-3; D is unresolved. The V gene lost 4 bases and the J gene lost 4 bases, with 9 bases spanning the gap. The CDR3 totals 13 residues. Germline CDR1 is MNHEY and CDR2 is SMNVEV (reference sequence). CDR3 loop: CASSSRVSDTQYF. DNA of the CDR3: TGTGCCAGCAGTTCCCGGGTCTCAGATACGCAGTATTTT.

The chain has TRBV9 and TRBJ2-7, with TRBD1 as a possible D gene (6 bases). V was trimmed by 3 bases and J by 5 bases, leaving 18 bases between them. The CDR3 totals 15 residues. Germline assignment: CDR1 SGDLS and CDR2 YYNGEE. DNA of the CDR3: TGTGCCAGCAGCGGTTTTGGCCCGGGACAAAACGAGCAGTACTTC. This sequence encodes CASSGFGPGQNEQYF.

V and J are TRBV6-5 and TRBJ2-5; TRBD2 aligns across 8 bases. Germline assignment: CDR1 MNHEY and CDR2 SVGAGI. Trimming removed 9 bases from V and 8 bases from J; junction bases left unmatched: 17. This CDR3 region has 15 residues. The CDR3 DNA reads TGTGCCAGTCAGGCCCTACCGGGACTAGGTTCTACCCAGTACTTC. This codes for CASQALPGLGSTQYF.

The chain is built from TRBV5-6 and TRBJ2-7, with 9 bases matching TRBD1. CDR1 is SGHDT, CDR2 YYEEEE, per germline. This CDR3 region has 15 residues. J gave up 7 bases and V 1 base, and 9 bases lay outside the gene matches. This CDR3 is CASSLSGQGLWEQYF. In nucleotides, the CDR3 is TGTGCCAGCAGCTTGTCGGGACAGGGTTTGTGGGAGCAGTACTTC.

CDR3 DNA: TGTGCCAGCCACGGAGGGAGTAGCGGGGGTAGAAATGAGCAGTTCTTC. It yields the protein CASHGGSSGGRNEQFF. The chain has TRBV21-1 and TRBJ2-1; the D segment call TRBD2 is taken from the table without a DNA check. TRBV21-1 is marked as a pseudogene. This CDR3 has 16 residues.

The gene calls are TRBV19 and TRBJ1-1, with D possibly matching TRBD1 (5 bases). Germline values: CDR1 LNHDA, CDR2 SQIVND (reference sequence). This CDR3 comprises 14 residues. Trimming removed 3 bases from V and 4 bases from J, with 12 bases in between. The CDR3 is CASSIDSSGTEAFF. The CDR3 DNA reads TGTGCCAGTAGTATCGACAGCTCGGGCACTGAAGCTTTCTTT.

The J gene is TRBJ1-2, the V gene TRBV28; the D gene is possibly TRBD1 (5 bases). Trimming stripped 8 bases from V and 3 bases from J, with 25 bases between. The germline gives CDR1 MDHEN, CDR2 SYDVKM. The CDR3 is 17 residues long. The CDR3 protein is CASCIPPPVGGDYGYTF. In DNA, the CDR3 is TGTGCCAGCTGTATTCCCCCCCCGGTCGGGGGAGACTATGGCTACACCTTC.

This chain connects TRBV28 to TRBJ1-6; 10 bases are a match to TRBD1. CDR1 is MDHEN and CDR2 is SYDVKM in the germline V gene. CDR3 size: 16 residues. Trimming at V came to 7 bases and at J to 10 bases, leaving 13 bases not matched to a gene. DNA for the CDR3: TGTGCCAGCAATAGAGGGATAGGGACAGGGGTGTCACCCCTCCACTTT. Encoded protein: CASNRGIGTGVSPLHF.

The chain uses TRBV5-4 and TRBJ2-5, with D tentatively TRBD1 (5 bases). Trimming shortened V by 0 bases and J by 5 bases, and 11 bases separated the two germline ends. The CDR3 is 14 residues long. The germline CDR1 and CDR2 sequences are SGHNT and YYREEE (reference sequence). The CDR3 DNA follows: TGTGCCAGCAGCTTGGAAAAGGGGTGGGAGACCCAGTACTTC. It encodes CASSLEKGWETQYF.

The V and J genes are TRBV5-1 and TRBJ2-3; 10 positions agree with TRBD2. Germline V lookup: CDR1 SGHRS, CDR2 YFSETQ. The CDR3 runs 16 residues. The V and J ends lost 0 bases and 3 bases, in that order; junction bases with no gene match: 4. This CDR3 is CASSLDAAGGTDTQYF. CDR3 nucleotides: TGCGCCAGCAGCTTGGATGCAGCGGGGGGGACAGATACGCAGTATTTT.

This clone was found once. The chain carries TRBV5-5 and TRBJ2-7, with 8 bases fitting TRBD1. The V and J ends lost 6 bases and 0 bases, in that order; junction bases with no gene match: 8. The CDR3 runs 15 residues. Germline V gene data show CDR1 as SGHKS and CDR2 as YYEKEE (reference sequence). As DNA, the CDR3 is TGTGCCAGCACCAGAACAGGGGGGAGCTCCTACGAGCAGTACTTC. It yields the protein CASTRTGGSSYEQYF.

This clone was counted ten times or more. Distinct nucleotide sequences in the sample also encode this CDR3. This chain connects TRBV5-4 to TRBJ2-7; TRBD1 agrees at 11 bases. Per the germline V gene, CDR1 is SGHNT and CDR2 is YYREEE (reference sequence). Trimming removed 4 bases from V and 2 bases from J; junction bases left unmatched: 5. This CDR3 is 15 amino acids long. This CDR3 is CASSLDRGQTYEQYF. Here the CDR3 DNA reads TGTGCCAGCAGCCTGGACAGGGGGCAAACCTACGAGCAGTACTTC.

The chain is built from TRBV10-3 and TRBJ2-7, with TRBD2 as a possible D gene (7 bases). V was shortened by 4 bases and J by 3 bases, with 16 bases between the two germline ends. In germline, CDR1 is ENHRY, CDR2 SYGVKD. The CDR3 is made up of 15 amino acids. The CDR3 coding sequence is TGTGCCATCAGTGTTCCCCGGGGGGCCTACTACGAGCAGTACTTC. Its protein product is CAISVPRGAYYEQYF.

The rearrangement uses TRBV4-1 and TRBJ2-2; 9 bases line up with TRBD2. This CDR3 is built from 19 residues. The J segment lost 0 bases and the V segment lost 5 bases, leaving 13 bases of the junction unmatched. Germline V gene data show CDR1 as MGHRA and CDR2 as YSYEKL. The CDR3 DNA is TGCGCCAGCAGCAAACAGGCCCTAGCGGGGAACCCGAACACCGGGGAGCTGTTTTTT. This codes for CASSKQALAGNPNTGELFF.

The chain carries TRBV7-8 and TRBJ2-5; 10 bases are a match to TRBD2. CDR1 and CDR2 (germline): SGHVS, FQNEAQ. V dropped 6 bases and J dropped 1; count of bases not matched to a gene: 5. This CDR3 comprises 15 residues. The CDR3 DNA reads as TGTGCCAGCAGACAAGTAGCGGGGGGCCAAGAGACCCAGTACTTC. As protein: CASRQVAGGQETQYF. Full variable domain (remainder filled in from reference TRBV7-8 and TRBJ2-5): GAGVSQSPRYKVAKRGQDVALRCDPISGHVSLFWYQQALGQGPEFLTYFQNEAQLDKSGLPSDRFFAERPEGSVSTLKIQRTQQEDSAVYLCASRQVAGGQETQYFGPGTRLLVL.

The CDR3 sequence: CASSSLAGGTYEQYF. For the CDR3, the DNA is TGTGCCAGCAGCTCACTGGCAGGGGGAACCTACGAGCAGTACTTC. V and J are TRBV13 and TRBJ2-7; 7 bases agree with TRBD1. Germline assignment: CDR1 PRHDT and CDR2 FYEKMQ (reference sequence). The CDR3 totals 15 residues. Trimming took 4 bases from V and 2 from J; bases not matched to a gene: 8.

This clone was seen a few times. One end of the junction is discordant with germline, which a read error may explain. The J gene is TRBJ1-6, the V gene TRBV7-2, with D possibly TRBD1 on 5 matching bases. The CDR3 spans 13 residues. Looked up from germline, CDR1 is SGHTA and CDR2 is FQGNSA. DNA of the CDR3: TGTGCCAGCAGCGTAGCAGGGAGCGGACCCCTCCACTTT. It encodes CASSVAGSGPLHF.

The rearrangement joins TRBV19 to TRBJ2-6, with a tentative D call TRBD1 (6 bases). The CDR3 runs to 17 residues. Germline-derived CDR1 and CDR2 are LNHDA and SQIVND (reference sequence). The V and J ends lost 6 bases and 2 bases respectively, with 17 bases between them. The CDR3 spells CASSPLGAYTGANVLTF. CDR3 nucleotides: TGTGCCAGTAGCCCTTTGGGGGCCTACACTGGGGCCAACGTCCTGACTTTC.

The chain recombines TRBV27 with TRBJ1-5; TRBD1 agrees at 8 bases. CDR1 is MNHEY and CDR2 is SMNVEV in the germline V gene (reference sequence). V dropped 4 bases and J dropped 8; count of bases not matched to a gene: 7. This CDR3 region has 14 residues. Here the CDR3 DNA reads TGTGCCAGCAGTTCATCAGGGGGCCCGAAGCCCCAGCATTTT. Translation gives CASSSSGGPKPQHF.

The chain links TRBV10-3 to TRBJ1-6; the D gene is possibly TRBD1 (5 bases). The CDR3 is made up of 16 amino acids. The germline V and J ends were trimmed by 5 bases and 10 bases, with 21 bases remaining between them. The germline CDR1 and CDR2 sequences are ENHRY and SYGVKD. The DNA of the CDR3 is TGTGCCATCAGTTCACGGGGGAACGACGATAGCTCACCCCTCCACTTT. Residues: CAISSRGNDDSSPLHF.

This chain uses TRBV19 with TRBJ1-4; D call uncertain. This CDR3 is built from 16 residues. Germline V gives CDR1 LNHDA, CDR2 SQIVND (reference sequence). V dropped 4 bases and J dropped 3 bases, with 15 bases sitting between them. The CDR3, as DNA: TGTGCCAGTAGTAGCCCCTATATAGCGGCTAATGAAAAACTGTTTTTT. It encodes CASSSPYIAANEKLFF.

CDR3 loop: CASSLSRETQYF. The CDR3 DNA reads TGCGCCAGCAGCTTGTCCCGAGAGACCCAGTACTTC. The chain combines TRBV5-1 with TRBJ2-5, with D hard to call. In germline, CDR1 is SGHRS, CDR2 YFSETQ. Deletions cut 1 base from V and 4 bases from J, with 5 bases between. There are 12 residues in the CDR3.

Here the CDR3 DNA reads TGTGCCAGCAGCGGGACAGGGGGCGACTATGGCTACACCTTC. Translation: CASSGTGGDYGYTF. V and J are TRBV9 and TRBJ1-2; 11 bases are shared with TRBD1. The V segment lost 3 bases and the J segment 3 bases; nucleotides outside the gene matches: 1. Per the germline V gene, CDR1 is SGDLS and CDR2 is YYNGEE. The CDR3 consists of 14 residues.

The chain combines TRBV9 with TRBJ1-1; possible D gene TRBD1, 5 bases. Trimming removed 4 bases at V and 0 bases at J, with 16 bases between. The CDR3 is 16 residues long. Looked up from germline, CDR1 is SGDLS and CDR2 is YYNGEE. This CDR3 reads CASSPPPRGMNTEAFF. The CDR3 region has the DNA TGTGCCAGCAGCCCTCCCCCTCGGGGGATGAACACTGAAGCTTTCTTT.

The V gene is TRBV19, the J gene TRBJ1-5, with D unclear. V was trimmed by 4 bases and J by 3 bases, leaving 7 bases between them. CDR1 and CDR2 (germline): LNHDA, SQIVND (reference sequence). The CDR3 covers 13 residues. CDR3 nucleotide sequence: TGTGCCAGTAGTAGTGCCTACAATCAGCCCCAGCATTTT. Translating it yields CASSSAYNQPQHF.

The chain has TRBV9 and TRBJ2-7; maybe TRBD2 (5 bases). CDR1 SGDLS and CDR2 YYNGEE come from the germline V gene. This CDR3 is 14 amino acids long. V lost 4 bases to trimming and J lost 2 bases, with 13 bases between them. The CDR3 protein is CASSPGLDTYEQYF. As DNA, the CDR3 is TGTGCCAGCAGCCCTGGACTTGATACCTACGAGCAGTACTTC.